This entry describes one T cell receptor (beta chain). This same CDR3 is encoded by further DNA sequences in the sample. The data were taken from a study of blood T cell repertoires in COVID-19. Study-wide background: Samples of COVID-19 (acute and convalescent) were obtained from the United States, Italy and Spain. Sources were T cells, B-cell-depleted T cells, or PBMCs; the material itself was cDNA or gDNA.

Profiling relied on immunoSEQ multiplex PCR, and the TCRdb table lists in-frame clones only, not all of them. The repertoire includes 150,000 to 190,000 clones, approximately 90% of them detected once, and roughly 15% sits in the top ten. Germline CDR1 reads KGHSH; CDR2 reads LQKENI. Trimming cost V 6 bases and J 1 base; bases outside gene matches: 9. This CDR3 has 15 residues. Sequenced input: peripheral blood. This chain joins TRBV18 and TRBJ2-7, with TRBD1 matching 7 bases. The TCR was taken from a woman aged 40 to 50 with acute or convalescent COVID-19. The DNA of the CDR3 is TGTGCCAGCTCCCCCGGGACAGCCTCTTCCTACGAGCAGTACTTC. Its protein is CASSPGTASSYEQYF. Using reference TRBV18 and TRBJ2-7 for the parts outside the CDR3, the full variable domain is NAGVMQNPRHLVRRRGQEARLRCSPMKGHSHVYWYRQLPEEGLKFMVYLQKENIIDESGMPKERFSAEFPKEGPSILRIQQVVRGDSAAYFCASSPGTASSYEQYFGPGTRLTVT.